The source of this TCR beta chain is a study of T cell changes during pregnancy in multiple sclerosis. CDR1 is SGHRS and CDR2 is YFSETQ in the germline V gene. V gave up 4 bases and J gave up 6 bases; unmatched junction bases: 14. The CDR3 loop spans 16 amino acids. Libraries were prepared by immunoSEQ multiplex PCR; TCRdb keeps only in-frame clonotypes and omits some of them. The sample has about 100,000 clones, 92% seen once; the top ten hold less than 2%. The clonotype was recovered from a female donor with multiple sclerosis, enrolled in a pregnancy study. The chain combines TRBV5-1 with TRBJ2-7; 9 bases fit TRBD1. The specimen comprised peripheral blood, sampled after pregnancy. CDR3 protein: CASSPEGTGILSEQYF. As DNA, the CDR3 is TGCGCCAGCAGCCCAGAAGGGACAGGGATCTTGAGCGAGCAGTACTTC.